The present entry profiles one T cell receptor beta chain with its context. In this sample, this clonotype turned up many times. No cognate antigen has been identified for it. No base qualities exist here, and no much larger clone lies one base off it. The sample originates from a study of T-cell memory formation after mild COVID-19 (TCRdb year 2021). Study-level background: Most TCR sequence clusters were specific to one of the two donors. The cohort comprised two young, previously healthy adult volunteers, one female and one male. T-cell clones expanding and contracting after mild COVID-19 in a couple of donors were tracked by longitudinal TCRalpha and TCRbeta repertoire sequencing.

CDR1 and CDR2 were assigned from the germline V gene as SGHTA and FQGNSA. V is cut back by 5 bases and J by 0 bases, with 7 bases in the junction unmatched. Reading from cysteine to phenylalanine, the CDR3 counts 16 amino acids. The only DNA kept is the CDR3, 48 bases in frame from the first base. The listed sequencing device is Illumina NovaSeq 6000. TCRalpha and TCRbeta cDNA libraries were constructed by 5'RACE with constant-segment primers, with sample barcodes and unique molecular identifiers being introduced. RNA was extracted from every sample with Trizol reagent. Libraries were amplified in two PCR steps, with a second sample barcode and Illumina TruSeq adapters added in the second step. Sequencing of the libraries was done on an Illumina NovaSeq, producing 2 x 150 bp paired-end reads. From the authors' description of their analysis: Demultiplexing of reads and collapsing into UMI-guided consensus sequences were performed with migec v1.2.7. Using mixcr v2.1.11, UMI consensuses were aligned to TRA and TRB V and J templates and then assembled into clonotypes. A clonotype was counted as expanded or contracted only when both edgeR and NoisET called the clonotype significant, with the noise models trained on biological replicates. edgeR calls used a false discovery rate-adjusted p below 0.01 and a log2 fold-change threshold of 1. As an exploratory analysis of dynamics, max-normalized trajectories of the 1000 most abundant clonotypes were examined with PCA combined with hierarchical clustering. Separately sequenced CD4+ and CD8+ repertoires were used to assign a CD4 or CD8 phenotype to each responding clone. Using fastp trimming at Q25 and MiXCR clonotype assembly, TCRdb reanalyzed the public sequencing data and kept in-frame beta chains. When rows share a CDR3 protein, they turn into one entry using the most common DNA and genes. What appears here as the V and J calls and clone size reflects TCRdb's work, not the paper's. Recorded for this sample are over 120,000 distinct CDR3 sequences; 5.5% to 7% of them occurred a single time. More than 2% of the sample belongs to the ten largest clones.

Summary of the overall study and its limitations: The second-wave clones that peaked on day 37 were not confirmed to be SARS-CoV-2 specific. Only a couple of mild cases were covered by the study, and larger cohorts that include severe cases with pre-infection samples were considered necessary. From day 15 to 85, contracting clones showed balanced CD4/CD8 phenotypes, whereas a second wave of clones that expanded from day 15 to 37 leaned towards CD4+. Some responding clones were detected in pre-infection memory, which suggested that pre-existing cross-reactive memory T cells had joined the SARS-CoV-2 response. Contracting CD4+ clones appeared mostly in the CM and EM memory subsets, whereas CD8+ clones were enriched in EMRA.

Ficoll-Paque density gradient centrifugation was the method used to isolate PBMCs. The sequence was obtained from an adult woman who had mild COVID-19 (a few samples of this study predate the infection). The sample titles of this study are shuffled in the database, so cell type and time point are left out; the donor was told from shared clones. The chain joins TRBV7-2 to TRBJ2-1, and 7 junction bases match TRBD2. The material sequenced was PBMCs or a T cell subset sorted from them (not recorded which). The CDR3 reads as follows: CASSGPGLTSYNEQFF. DNA sequence: TGTGCCAGCAGCGGTCCGGGACTAACCTCCTACAATGAGCAGTTCTTC.